This TCR beta chain was sequenced for a study of blood T cell repertoires in COVID-19. As processed by the authors: For nucleated cells, counts were estimated from reference gene primer amplification. Profiled with immunoSEQ multiplex PCR; TCRdb holds only in-frame clones, not every one. The D gene and trimming were derived from the DNA, and the V and J assignments and clone size from that table. The sample yields 200,000 to 250,000 clones, less than 85% seen once. The receptor was derived from a woman aged 70-85 years with acute or convalescent COVID-19. The specimen was peripheral blood.

The CDR3 bases are TGTGCCACCCTGATAACAGGCTATACCCTACGGGGCTACACCTTC. It codes for CATLITGYTLRGYTF. The J gene is TRBJ1-2, the V gene TRBV28; D is perhaps TRBD1 (5 bases). This CDR3 has 15 residues. The germline gives CDR1 MDHEN, CDR2 SYDVKM. Deletions cut 10 bases from V and 8 bases from J, with 26 bases between.